One T cell receptor (beta chain) is described in this entry. Seattle-derived patients entered the study during active infection and were followed longitudinally. The source of the sample is a study of blood T cell repertoires in COVID-19. In the authors' workflow: Amplification of reference gene primers provided the estimated nucleated cell counts. Libraries were prepared by immunoSEQ multiplex PCR; TCRdb keeps only in-frame clonotypes and omits some of them. That table is the source of V, J and clone size, and D and trimming were worked out from the DNA. The table lists 65,000 to 70,000 clones, approximately 83% of them singletons. The receptor comes from a man aged 40-49 years with COVID-19, enrolled during active disease. The sample taken for sequencing was peripheral blood.

The CDR3, as DNA: TGTGCCAGCAGTTTACAGGGCACCAGTGAAAAACTGTTTTTT. Its translation: CASSLQGTSEKLFF. V is TRBV2 and J is TRBJ1-4; weak D call: TRBD1 (6 bases). This CDR3 spans 14 amino acids. Trimming took off 5 bases at V and 7 bases at J, with 14 bases between the two ends. Germline V CDR1 and CDR2: SNHLY, FYNNEI.